The clone carrying this T cell receptor (beta chain) was found once. Its antigen is currently unknown. This specimen comes from a study of T cell responses to AZD1222 COVID-19 vaccine. Study-wide points: The sample set comprised mostly white British donors with more females, and clonal diversity was possibly underestimated. CD4 TCRs linked to vaccination spanned spike, dominating at 160-218 and 743-854.

Germline V CDR1 and CDR2: WNHNN, SYGVQD (reference sequence). The V end lost 5 bases, the J end lost 1 base, and 8 bases lay between the germline ends. The CDR3 has 13 amino acids. Method: immunoSEQ multiplex PCR; TCRdb's copy keeps in-frame clones and lacks some. Here the sample spans 120,000 or so clones, around 90% being singletons. The chain employs TRBV10-1 and TRBJ1-1, with D maybe TRBD1 (5 bases). The sample consisted of peripheral blood, taken on day 0 of AZD1222 vaccination. The sequence derives from an adult in good health. This CDR3 reads CASSPGKNTEAFF. The CDR3 nucleotides read TGCGCCAGCAGTCCAGGGAAGAACACTGAAGCTTTCTTT.